The next 26 T cell receptor beta chains were all read from a single sample in a study of Ad26.COV2.S vaccination and SARS-CoV-2 variants. Data came from immunoSEQ multiplex PCR; TCRdb stores just in-frame clones and leaves some out. The sample gives 330,000 or so clones, roughly 90% of which show up once; about 5.4% is in the top ten. Specified treatment: approximately 18 received Ad26.COV2.S at low or high dose, single or two shots; roughly five received placebo; per-sample allocation not given. Day 63 after the first injection of vaccine or placebo was the sampling time. The specimen comprised peripheral blood, sampled in a trial of Ad26.COV2.S vaccine versus placebo. The receptors were sampled from a person aged 18-60 years who received the Ad26.COV2.S COVID-19 vaccine or a placebo.

V and J are TRBV5-8 and TRBJ2-5; 16 bases are shared with TRBD2. CDR3 length: 19 amino acids. CDR1 is SGHTS and CDR2 is YDEGEE in the germline V gene. V dropped 4 bases and J dropped 4; count of bases not matched to a gene: 13. This CDR3 is CASSLGLAGGRVHGETQYF. As DNA, the CDR3 is TGTGCCAGCAGCCTGGGACTAGCGGGAGGGCGGGTACATGGAGAGACCCAGTACTTC.

V gene TRBV28 combines with J gene TRBJ1-4; D might be TRBD1 (5 bases). This CDR3 comprises 13 residues. Germline values: CDR1 MDHEN, CDR2 SYDVKM. V was trimmed by 6 bases and J by 4 bases, leaving 9 bases between them. The CDR3 region is CASRGPFNEKLFF. As DNA, the CDR3 is TGTGCCAGCAGGGGGCCTTTTAATGAAAAACTGTTTTTT. Filled out from reference TRBV28 and TRBJ1-4, the complete variable domain reads DVKVTQSSRYLVKRTGEKVFLECVQDMDHENMFWYRQDPGLGLRLIYFSYDVKMKEKGDIPEGYSVSREKKERFSLILESASTNQTSMYLCASRGPFNEKLFFGSGTQLSVL.

This sequence joins TRBV4-1 and TRBJ2-2; 9 positions agree with TRBD2. The V gene's germline CDR1 is MGHRA and CDR2 YSYEKL. Trimming removed 0 bases from V and 4 bases from J; junction bases left unmatched: 6. The CDR3 sequence is 17 residues long. The CDR3 DNA reads as TGCGCCAGCAGCCAAGAAATGTATAGCGGGGGCACCGGGGAGCTGTTTTTT. Translating it yields CASSQEMYSGGTGELFF.

This clone was detected only once. The gene calls are TRBV20-1 and TRBJ1-1, with no clear D. The CDR3 is made up of 14 amino acids. Germline V gene sequence: CDR1 DFQATT, CDR2 SNEGSKA (reference sequence). V dropped 3 bases and J dropped 4 bases, with 15 bases sitting between them. CDR3 nucleotides: TGCAGTGCTAGTGGGGTTTTCGTAAGCACTGAAGCTTTCTTT. This sequence encodes CSASGVFVSTEAFF.

The chain links TRBV9 to TRBJ2-2; D gene unclear. The CDR3 has 16 residues. The V end was cut by 4 bases, the J end by 1 base, with 14 bases between. The V gene's germline CDR1 is SGDLS and CDR2 YYNGEE. Here the CDR3 reads CASSQTPDVNTGELFF. The CDR3 nucleotides are TGTGCCAGCAGCCAGACCCCCGACGTGAACACCGGGGAGCTGTTTTTT.

This chain uses TRBV12-3 or TRBV12-4 with TRBJ2-3, with D unclear. The CDR3 totals 13 residues. V was trimmed by 2 bases and J by 4 bases, leaving 7 bases between them. CDR3 in amino acids: CASSLSRADTQYF. Written as DNA, the CDR3 is TGTGCCAGCAGTTTAAGTCGGGCAGATACGCAGTATTTT.

The rearrangement links TRBV6-1 to TRBJ1-2; the match to TRBD1 covers 10 bases. The CDR3 has 14 residues. The J segment lost 8 bases and the V segment lost 3 bases, leaving 6 bases of the junction unmatched. Germline-derived CDR1 and CDR2 are MNHNS and SASEGT. CDR3 sequence: CASSEDRGGTGYTF. The CDR3 DNA reads TGTGCCAGCAGTGAGGACAGGGGGGGGACCGGCTACACCTTC.

This chain links TRBV6-2 or TRBV6-3 with TRBJ2-7; TRBD2 matches at 7 bases. The CDR3 sequence is 14 residues long. CDR1 is MNHEY, CDR2 SVGEGT, per germline. V gave up 0 bases and J gave up 2 bases; unmatched junction bases: 1. The CDR3 DNA sequence: TGTGCCAGCAGTTACTCCGGGGGGACCTACGAGCAGTACTTC. Translation: CASSYSGGTYEQYF.

The J gene is TRBJ1-5, the V gene TRBV5-6; a weak D match, TRBD1 (5 bases). CDR1 and CDR2 from the germline V gene are SGHDT and YYEEEE. This CDR3 is 18 amino acids long. V lost 3 bases, J lost 2 bases, and 21 bases lay in between. CDR3: CASSSNPYSGWGNQPQHF. The CDR3 DNA reads TGTGCCAGCAGCTCCAACCCCTATTCAGGGTGGGGCAATCAGCCCCAGCATTTT.

This chain uses TRBV7-2 with TRBJ1-6, with 8 bases identical to TRBD1. The junction had 2 bases not matched to a gene; V was cut back by 3 bases and J by 7 bases. The CDR3 length is 14 residues. In germline, CDR1 is SGHTA, CDR2 FQGNSA. The CDR3 DNA reads as TGTGCCAGCAGCTTTTCAGGGGGCAATTCACCCCTCCACTTT. Protein product: CASSFSGGNSPLHF. Full variable domain (outside the CDR3, taken from reference TRBV7-2 and TRBJ1-6): GAGVSQSPSNKVTEKGKDVELRCDPISGHTALYWYRQSLGQGLEFLIYFQGNSAPDKSGLPSDRFSAERTGGSVSTLTIQRTQQEDSAVYLCASSFSGGNSPLHFGNGTRLTVT.

DNA for the CDR3: TGTGCCAGCAGCTTCGGACTGGGGACCGGGGAGCTGTTTTTT. It codes for CASSFGLGTGELFF. The chain joins TRBV7-6 to TRBJ2-2, with D perhaps TRBD2 (5 bases). V was trimmed by 3 bases and J by 5 bases, leaving 10 bases between them. This CDR3 comprises 14 residues. Germline values: CDR1 SGHVS, CDR2 FNYEAQ. Drawing the rest from reference TRBV7-6 and TRBJ2-2, the complete variable domain is GAGVSQSPRYKVTKRGQDVALRCDPISGHVSLYWYRQALGQGPEFLTYFNYEAQQDKSGLPNDRFSAERPEGSISTLTIQRTEQRDSAMYRCASSFGLGTGELFFGEGSRLTVL.

This clone was seen a single time. The chain is built from TRBV7-8 and TRBJ1-5; 7 bases line up with TRBD1. V lost 5 bases to trimming and J lost 4 bases; unmatched junction nucleotides: 14. Germline values: CDR1 SGHVS, CDR2 FQNEAQ. This CDR3 region has 17 residues. This CDR3 reads CASSGLTGEWGNQPQHF. Here the CDR3 DNA reads TGTGCCAGCAGCGGGCTTACAGGGGAGTGGGGGAATCAGCCCCAGCATTTT.

V usage is TRBV27 and J usage is TRBJ2-1; D may be TRBD1 (6 bases). V was shortened by 3 bases and J by 9 bases, with 12 bases between the two germline ends. The CDR3 runs to 13 residues. CDR1 is MNHEY, CDR2 SMNVEV, per germline (reference sequence). The CDR3, as DNA: TGTGCCAGCAGTTTCCCAGGGGTGGGTGAGCAGTTCTTC. It encodes CASSFPGVGEQFF.

This chain uses TRBV3-1 (or the pseudogene TRBV3-2) with TRBJ2-1; 14 bases fit TRBD2. The junction had 6 bases not matched to a gene; V was cut back by 4 bases and J by 7 bases. The CDR3 contains 16 residues. In germline, CDR1 is LGHDT, CDR2 YNNKEL (reference sequence). DNA of the CDR3: TGTGCCAGCAGCCCTCTAGGACTAGCGGGGGGAAATGAGCAGTTCTTC. Protein: CASSPLGLAGGNEQFF.

The J gene is TRBJ1-1, the V gene TRBV6-2 or TRBV6-3; D is undetermined. The CDR3 is made up of 13 amino acids. V was shortened by 2 bases and J by 1 base, with 5 bases between the two germline ends. Germline V gene lookup returns CDR1 MNHEY and CDR2 SVGEGT. This CDR3 is CASSYGSNTEAFF. The CDR3 nucleotides read TGTGCCAGCAGTTACGGGTCGAACACTGAAGCTTTCTTT.

This chain links TRBV29-1 with TRBJ2-1, with D tentatively TRBD2 (5 bases). Germline CDR1 is SQVTM and CDR2 is ANQGSEA. The V end was cut by 1 base, the J end by 12 bases, with 19 bases between. The CDR3 contains 14 residues. CDR3 sequence: CSVEVRGRALVQFF. The DNA of the CDR3 is TGCAGCGTTGAAGTAAGAGGGAGAGCCTTAGTGCAGTTCTTC.

The chain is built from TRBV6-5 and TRBJ2-7; 8 bases fit TRBD2. V dropped 7 bases and J dropped 6; count of bases not matched to a gene: 11. The CDR3 contains 14 residues. Germline-derived CDR1 and CDR2 are MNHEY and SVGAGI. CDR3 sequence (DNA): TGTGCCAGCATCCGGGGGGGGTCTGAGGGCGAGCAGTACGTC. This translates into CASIRGGSEGEQYV.

This chain uses TRBV6-5 with TRBJ1-4, with unresolved D. Germline V gene lookup returns CDR1 MNHEY and CDR2 SVGAGI. The germline V and J ends were trimmed by 6 bases and 5 bases, with 10 bases remaining between them. CDR3 length: 13 residues. CDR3 nucleotide sequence: TGTGCCAGCAGAAGGACGGGCAATGAAAAACTGTTTTTT. It translates to CASRRTGNEKLFF.

The J gene is TRBJ1-5, the V gene TRBV4-1; D not certain. This CDR3 comprises 13 residues. The germline V gene encodes CDR1 MGHRA and CDR2 YSYEKL. The germline V and J ends were trimmed by 1 base and 12 bases, with 13 bases remaining between them. CDR3 region: CASSQGPDYLQHF. The CDR3 DNA reads TGCGCCAGCAGCCAAGGCCCCGATTATCTCCAGCATTTT.

V and J are TRBV19 and TRBJ2-6; D gene unclear. V was shortened by 7 bases and J by 0 bases, with 7 bases between the two germline ends. This CDR3 region has 14 residues. Germline V CDR1 and CDR2: LNHDA, SQIVND (reference sequence). In DNA, the CDR3 is TGTGCCAGTAAACAGCTCTCTGGGGCCAACGTCCTGACTTTC. Residues: CASKQLSGANVLTF.

This chain connects TRBV27 to TRBJ1-4; D is undetermined. This CDR3 is 13 amino acids long. Germline V gene lookup returns CDR1 MNHEY and CDR2 SMNVEV (reference sequence). The V gene lost 4 bases and the J gene lost 2 bases, with 5 bases spanning the gap. CDR3 in amino acids: CASSYLTNEKLFF. CDR3 coding DNA: TGTGCCAGCAGTTATTTGACTAATGAAAAACTGTTTTTT.

The chain uses TRBV29-1 and TRBJ1-4; D remains ambiguous. V was pared by 0 bases and J by 10 bases, with 21 bases between. Per the germline V gene, CDR1 is SQVTM and CDR2 is ANQGSEA. The CDR3 length is 16 residues. This CDR3 is CSVEDLLGPTRGKLFF. CDR3 sequence (DNA): TGCAGCGTTGAAGATCTTCTCGGCCCCACCCGGGGAAAACTGTTTTTT.

The rearrangement links TRBV19 to TRBJ1-6, with TRBD1 as a possible D gene (5 bases). Per the germline V gene, CDR1 is LNHDA and CDR2 is SQIVND (reference sequence). This CDR3 spans 16 amino acids. The V end lost 3 bases, the J end lost 0 bases, and 9 bases lay between the germline ends. The DNA for the CDR3 is TGTGCCAGTAGTATTAAGGGGAGCTCCTATAATTCACCCCTCCACTTT. Its translation is CASSIKGSSYNSPLHF. The full variable domain, in which reference TRBV19 and TRBJ1-6 provide the parts outside the CDR3, is DGGITQSPKYLFRKEGQNVTLSCEQNLNHDAMYWYRQDPGQGLRLIYYSQIVNDFQKGDIAEGYSVSREKKESFPLTVTSAQKNPTAFYLCASSIKGSSYNSPLHFGNGTRLTVT.

The CDR3 here is CASSLLAGEDTQYF. CDR3 in DNA: TGCGCCAGCAGCTTGTTAGCGGGAGAGGATACGCAGTATTTT. V is TRBV5-1 and J is TRBJ2-3, with 9 bases that match TRBD2. This CDR3 has 14 residues. Germline CDR1 is SGHRS and CDR2 is YFSETQ. The junction had 3 bases not matched to a gene; V was cut back by 1 base and J by 6 bases.

The sample holds one count of this clone. This chain connects TRBV7-2 to TRBJ2-6; possibly TRBD2 for D (6 bases). The V gene's germline CDR1 is SGHTA and CDR2 FQGNSA. This CDR3 contains 18 residues. The V end lost 7 bases, the J end lost 2 bases, and 21 bases lay between the germline ends. The CDR3 DNA reads TGTGCCAGCAACTCCCCCGCCGGCGGGGCGGCTGGGGCCAACGTCCTGACTTTC. Translated: CASNSPAGGAAGANVLTF.

Details on this clone: A read error may produce the germline difference seen at one junction end. The V gene is TRBV12-3 or TRBV12-4, the J gene TRBJ2-5; the match to TRBD2 covers 10 bases. The CDR3 spans 13 residues. This chain's CDR3 is CASSLAGVETQYF. CDR3 nucleotide sequence: TGTGCCAGCAGTCTAGCGGGAGTGGAGACCCAGTACTTC.